Following are 15 T cell receptor beta chains from one sample sequenced in a study of cytomegalovirus exposure and HLA in healthy donors. The repertoire was sequenced with immunoSEQ multiplex PCR; TCRdb's copy has only in-frame clones and lacks some. The sample lists 300,000 to 450,000 clones, roughly 90% occurring once. The sequenced sample consisted of PBMCs. The receptors were gathered from a young woman in good health and CMV-seronegative.

The rearrangement uses TRBV28 and TRBJ2-7; a possible D gene is TRBD1 (6 bases). This CDR3 has 14 amino acids. Germline CDR1 reads MDHEN; CDR2 reads SYDVKM. V dropped 4 bases and J dropped 3 bases, with 13 bases sitting between them. The CDR3 loop reads CASSSWDNNYEQYF. As DNA, the CDR3 is TGTGCCAGCAGTTCGTGGGACAACAACTACGAGCAGTACTTC.

V is TRBV11-3 and J is TRBJ2-1, with D unresolved. Germline-derived CDR1 and CDR2 are SGHNT and YENEEA. The CDR3 is 15 amino acids. Trimming left V 3 bases short and J 4 bases short, with 13 bases between. The CDR3 protein is CASSFSTAPYNEQFF. The CDR3, as DNA: TGTGCCAGCAGCTTTTCTACAGCACCGTACAATGAGCAGTTCTTC.

The chain combines TRBV5-1 with TRBJ2-1; D call uncertain. The V gene lost 0 bases and the J gene lost 6 bases, with 16 bases spanning the gap. Looked up from germline, CDR1 is SGHRS and CDR2 is YFSETQ. The CDR3 totals 16 residues. CDR3 DNA sequence: TGCGCCAGCAGCTTGGAATCCTCCCTAGGCCCCAATGAGCAGTTCTTC. Its translation: CASSLESSLGPNEQFF.

The chain has TRBV5-1 and TRBJ2-7; 7 bases map to TRBD2. CDR1 is SGHRS and CDR2 is YFSETQ in the germline V gene. With V trimmed by 5 bases and J by 0 bases, 5 bases remained unmatched. CDR3 length equals 14 residues. CDR3 coding DNA: TGCGCCAGCAGTTGGGGAGGGGTCTCCTACGAGCAGTACTTC. Amino acid sequence: CASSWGGVSYEQYF.

J is TRBJ2-2 and V is TRBV7-2, with 9 bases lining up with TRBD2. The ends lost 1 base at V and 4 bases at J; junction bases unmatched: 1. CDR1 and CDR2 from the germline V gene are SGHTA and FQGNSA. This CDR3 spans 15 amino acids. CDR3 region: CASSLGLAATGELFF. CDR3 sequence (DNA): TGTGCCAGCAGCTTAGGACTAGCGGCCACCGGGGAGCTGTTTTTT.

The chain couples TRBV6-1 to TRBJ2-7; 7 bases match TRBD2. CDR1 and CDR2 (germline): MNHNS, SASEGT. V trimming: 8 bases; J trimming: 2 bases; junction bases outside the gene matches: 9. The CDR3 runs to 14 residues. Written as DNA, the CDR3 is TGTGCCAGCGGAGTAGCGGGCCTAGCCTACGAGCAGTACTTC. Translation: CASGVAGLAYEQYF.

This clone turned up a few times. The genes are TRBV9 and TRBJ1-2; 10 bases map to TRBD1. CDR3 length: 14 amino acids. The junction had 5 bases not matched to a gene; V was cut back by 3 bases and J by 6 bases. Looked up from germline, CDR1 is SGDLS and CDR2 is YYNGEE. The CDR3 DNA reads as TGTGCCAGCAGCGGTAGACAGGGGGCAGATGGCTACACCTTC. Translating gives CASSGRQGADGYTF.

The V call is TRBV5-1, the J call TRBJ2-3; maybe TRBD2 (5 bases). CDR3 size: 14 residues. Trimming cost V 4 bases and J 6 bases, with 15 bases left between them. Germline V gene sequence: CDR1 SGHRS, CDR2 YFSETQ. The CDR3 DNA is TGCGCCAGCAGCGCCGGGGTCGACGTTGATACGCAGTATTTT. Translating it yields CASSAGVDVDTQYF. Full variable domain (missing parts from reference TRBV5-1 and TRBJ2-3): KAGVTQTPRYLIKTRGQQVTLSCSPISGHRSVSWYQQTPGQGLQFLFEYFSETQRNKGNFPGRFSGRQFSNSRSEMNVSTLELGDSALYLCASSAGVDVDTQYFGPGTRLTVL.

The chain is built from TRBV9 and TRBJ2-1, with 12 bases matching TRBD2. The CDR3 has 18 amino acids. The germline gives CDR1 SGDLS, CDR2 YYNGEE. The trim removed 4 bases at V and 1 base at J, leaving 9 bases unmatched. The CDR3 bases are TGTGCCAGCAGCCCAGCTCAACTAGCGGGAGGATCCTACAATGAGCAGTTCTTC. Translated: CASSPAQLAGGSYNEQFF.

The chain employs TRBV9 and TRBJ2-5; 10 bases fit TRBD2. J lost 5 bases, V lost 0 bases, and 7 bases had no gene match. The germline CDR1 and CDR2 sequences are SGDLS and YYNGEE. The CDR3 runs 16 residues. CDR3 residues: CASSVGGLAEWETQYF. CDR3 bases: TGTGCCAGCAGCGTAGGAGGACTAGCGGAGTGGGAGACCCAGTACTTC.

The genes are TRBV27 and TRBJ2-2, with a tentative D call TRBD2 (5 bases). CDR3 size: 15 residues. V was shortened by 5 bases and J by 8 bases, with 18 bases between the two germline ends. Per the germline V gene, CDR1 is MNHEY and CDR2 is SMNVEV (reference sequence). The DNA for the CDR3 is TGTGCCAGCAGTCCCTTCGGGGAGTATTTGGGGGAGCTGTTTTTT. Protein product: CASSPFGEYLGELFF.

The sample holds a few counts of this clone. The chain recombines TRBV5-4 with TRBJ2-7; no definite D call. V shed 0 bases and J shed 4 bases, with 2 bases lying between them. Germline CDR1 and CDR2: SGHNT and YYREEE (reference sequence). CDR3 length equals 11 residues. In DNA form, the CDR3 reads TGTGCCAGCAGCTTGGCTTACGAGCAGTACTTC. Its protein product is CASSLAYEQYF.

As DNA, the CDR3 is TGTGCCAGTACCACTGGGGCGACAGGCCCGAACACTGAAGCTTTCTTT. Encoded protein: CASTTGATGPNTEAFF. The rearrangement uses TRBV19 and TRBJ1-1; D might be TRBD1 (6 bases). Germline CDR1 is LNHDA and CDR2 is SQIVND (reference sequence). Trimming cost V 7 bases and J 1 base, with 19 bases left between them. This CDR3 contains 16 residues.

V gene TRBV28 combines with J gene TRBJ2-2, with TRBD1 matching 7 bases. Germline-derived CDR1 and CDR2 are MDHEN and SYDVKM. The CDR3 consists of 13 residues. Unmatched junction bases numbered 5, after V lost 10 bases and J lost 3 bases. The CDR3 DNA follows: TGTGCCACCAGGACAGGCTACACCGGGGAGCTGTTTTTT. Translation gives CATRTGYTGELFF.

The chain joins TRBV28 to TRBJ1-4; possible D gene TRBD1, 5 bases. This CDR3 region has 15 residues. V was pared by 6 bases and J by 3 bases, with 14 bases between. Germline CDR1 is MDHEN and CDR2 is SYDVKM. The CDR3 is CASSLVTAPNEKLFF. Here the CDR3 DNA reads TGTGCCAGCAGCCTTGTGACAGCACCTAATGAAAAACTGTTTTTT.